This entry features one T cell receptor beta chain sequence. Antigen unknown. The data were taken from a study of CD8 T cells in ankylosing spondylitis. Study findings and constraints: One TCR beta motif, made up of about 8 highly homologous variants, appeared characteristic of ankylosing spondylitis blood.

TCRdb processed the 5' RACE reads anew with MiXCR; each CDR3 protein has one entry. Here the sample spans some 85,000 distinct CDR3 sequences, just under 9% being singletons. This CDR3 has 16 residues. The sequence was collected from a male donor with ankylosing spondylitis. This chain links TRBV12-2 with TRBJ2-1; TRBD1, the table's D call, was not compared with the DNA. TRBV12-2 has pseudogene status. The sequenced sample was blood, either unsorted or a sorted T cell fraction (not recorded which). The CDR3 DNA follows: TGTGCAAGTCGCCCTACATTCAGGGGTTCTCAGACTAAGCAGTTCTTC. The encoded protein is CASRPTFRGSQTKQFF.